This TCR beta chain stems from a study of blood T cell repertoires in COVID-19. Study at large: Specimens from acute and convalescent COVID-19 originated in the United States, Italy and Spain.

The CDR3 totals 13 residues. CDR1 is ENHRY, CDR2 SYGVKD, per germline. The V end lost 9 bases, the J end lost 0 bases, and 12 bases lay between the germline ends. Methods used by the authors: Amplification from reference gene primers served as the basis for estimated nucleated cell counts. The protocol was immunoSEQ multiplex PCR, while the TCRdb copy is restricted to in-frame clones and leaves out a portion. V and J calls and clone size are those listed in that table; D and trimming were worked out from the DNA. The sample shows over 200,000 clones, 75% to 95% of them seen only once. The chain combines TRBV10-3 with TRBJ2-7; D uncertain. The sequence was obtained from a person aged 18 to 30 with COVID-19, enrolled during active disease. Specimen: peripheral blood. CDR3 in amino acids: CAIKSASSYEQYF. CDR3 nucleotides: TGTGCCATTAAATCTGCGAGCTCCTACGAGCAGTACTTC.